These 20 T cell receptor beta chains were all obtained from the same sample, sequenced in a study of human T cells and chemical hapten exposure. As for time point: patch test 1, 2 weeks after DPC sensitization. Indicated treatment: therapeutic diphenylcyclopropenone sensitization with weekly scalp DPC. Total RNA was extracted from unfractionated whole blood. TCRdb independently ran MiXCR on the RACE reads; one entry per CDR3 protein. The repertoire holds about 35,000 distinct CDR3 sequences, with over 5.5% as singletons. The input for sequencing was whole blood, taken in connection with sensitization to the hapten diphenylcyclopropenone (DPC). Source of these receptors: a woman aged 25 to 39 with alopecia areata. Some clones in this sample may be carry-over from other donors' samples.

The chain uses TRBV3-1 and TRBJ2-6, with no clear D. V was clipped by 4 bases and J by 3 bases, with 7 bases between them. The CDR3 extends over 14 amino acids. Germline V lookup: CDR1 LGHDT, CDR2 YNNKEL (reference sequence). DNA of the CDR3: TGTGCCAGCAGCCCACGGATTGGGGCCAACGTCCTGACTTTC. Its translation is CASSPRIGANVLTF. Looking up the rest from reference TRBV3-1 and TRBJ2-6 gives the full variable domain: DTAVSQTPKYLVTQMGNDKSIKCEQNLGHDTMYWYKQDSKKFLKIMFSYNNKELIINETVPNRFSPKSPDKAHLNLHINSLELGDSAVYFCASSPRIGANVLTFGAGSRLTVL.

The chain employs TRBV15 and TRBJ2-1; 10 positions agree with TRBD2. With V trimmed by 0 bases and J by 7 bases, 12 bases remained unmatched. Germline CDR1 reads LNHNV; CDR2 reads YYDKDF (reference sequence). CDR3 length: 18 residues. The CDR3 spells CATSREGMSGGASNEQFF. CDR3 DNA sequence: TGTGCCACCAGCAGAGAAGGTATGAGCGGGGGGGCATCAAATGAGCAGTTCTTC.

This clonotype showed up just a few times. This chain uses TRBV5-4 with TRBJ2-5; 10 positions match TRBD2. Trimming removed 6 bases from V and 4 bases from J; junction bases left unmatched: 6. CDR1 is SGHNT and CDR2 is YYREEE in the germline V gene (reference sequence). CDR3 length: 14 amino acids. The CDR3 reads CASTSGGAAETQYF. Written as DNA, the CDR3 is TGTGCCAGCACCAGCGGGGGGGCCGCAGAGACCCAGTACTTC.

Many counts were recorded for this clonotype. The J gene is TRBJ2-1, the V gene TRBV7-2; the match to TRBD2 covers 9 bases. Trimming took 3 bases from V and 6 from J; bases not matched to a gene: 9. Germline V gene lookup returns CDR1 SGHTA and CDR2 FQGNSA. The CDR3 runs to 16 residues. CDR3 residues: CASSLGGGARVNEQFF. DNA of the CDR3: TGTGCCAGCAGCTTGGGCGGGGGGGCCCGAGTCAATGAGCAGTTCTTC.

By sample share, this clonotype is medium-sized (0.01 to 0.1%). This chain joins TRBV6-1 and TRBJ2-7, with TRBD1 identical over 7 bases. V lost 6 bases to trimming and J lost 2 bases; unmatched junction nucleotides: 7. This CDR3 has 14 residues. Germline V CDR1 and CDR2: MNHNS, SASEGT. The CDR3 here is CASSPGDSTYEQYF. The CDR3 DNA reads TGTGCCAGCAGCCCCGGGGACAGTACCTACGAGCAGTACTTC.

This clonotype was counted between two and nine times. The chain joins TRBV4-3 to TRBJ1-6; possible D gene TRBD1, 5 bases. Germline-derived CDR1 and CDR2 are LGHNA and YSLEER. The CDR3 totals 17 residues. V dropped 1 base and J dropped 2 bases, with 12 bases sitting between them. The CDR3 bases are TGCGCCAGCAGCCAAGTTCTCCAGGGCGCCTATAATTCACCCCTCCACTTT. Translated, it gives CASSQVLQGAYNSPLHF.

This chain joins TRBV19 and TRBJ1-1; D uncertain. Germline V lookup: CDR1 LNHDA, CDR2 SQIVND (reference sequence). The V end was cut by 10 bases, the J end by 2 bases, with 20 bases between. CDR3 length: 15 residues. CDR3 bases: TGTGCCACCAGAACCCCCTCAGATTCCAACACTGAAGCTTTCTTT. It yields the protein CATRTPSDSNTEAFF.

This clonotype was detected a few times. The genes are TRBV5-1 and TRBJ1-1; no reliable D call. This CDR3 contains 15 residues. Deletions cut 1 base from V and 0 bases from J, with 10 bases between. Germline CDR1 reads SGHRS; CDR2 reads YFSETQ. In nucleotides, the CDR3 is TGCGCCAGCAGCTTGAGTGGGGTGCTGAACACTGAAGCTTTCTTT. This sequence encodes CASSLSGVLNTEAFF.

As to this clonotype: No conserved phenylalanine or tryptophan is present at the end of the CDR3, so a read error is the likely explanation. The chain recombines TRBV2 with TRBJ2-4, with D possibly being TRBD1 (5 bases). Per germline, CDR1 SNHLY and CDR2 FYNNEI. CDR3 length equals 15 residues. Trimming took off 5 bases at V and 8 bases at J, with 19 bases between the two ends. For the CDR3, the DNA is TGTGCCAGCAGTAACGCCCCAGGGCGTGGTGACATTCAGTACTAC. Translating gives CASSNAPGRGDIQYY.

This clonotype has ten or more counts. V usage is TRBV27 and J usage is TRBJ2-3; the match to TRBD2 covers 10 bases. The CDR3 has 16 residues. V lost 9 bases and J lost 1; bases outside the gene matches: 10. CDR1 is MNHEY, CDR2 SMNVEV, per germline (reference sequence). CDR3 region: CARSSGGPPGTDTQYF. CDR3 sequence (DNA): TGTGCCAGGTCTAGCGGGGGCCCCCCCGGCACAGATACGCAGTATTTT.

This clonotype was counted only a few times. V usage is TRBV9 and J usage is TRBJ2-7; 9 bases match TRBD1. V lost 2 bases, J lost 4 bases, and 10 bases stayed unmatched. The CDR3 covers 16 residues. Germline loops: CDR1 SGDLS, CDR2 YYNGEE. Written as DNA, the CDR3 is TGTGCCAGCAGCGTCGATCCGGGACAGGGAACTTACGAGCAGTACTTC. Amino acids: CASSVDPGQGTYEQYF.

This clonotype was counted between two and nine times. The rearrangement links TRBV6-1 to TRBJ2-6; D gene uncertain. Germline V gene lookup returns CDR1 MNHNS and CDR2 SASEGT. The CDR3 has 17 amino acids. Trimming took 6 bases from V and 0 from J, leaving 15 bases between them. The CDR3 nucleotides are TGTGCCAGCAGCCTTCGGAGCGTTGCCTCTGGGGCCAACGTCCTGACTTTC. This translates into CASSLRSVASGANVLTF.

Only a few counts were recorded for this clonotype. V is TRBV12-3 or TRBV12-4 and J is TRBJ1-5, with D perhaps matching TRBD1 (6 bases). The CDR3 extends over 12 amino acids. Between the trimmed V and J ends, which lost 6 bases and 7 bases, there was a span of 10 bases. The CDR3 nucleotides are TGTGCCAGCAGGGTCAGGGGACAGCCCCAGCATTTT. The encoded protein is CASRVRGQPQHF.

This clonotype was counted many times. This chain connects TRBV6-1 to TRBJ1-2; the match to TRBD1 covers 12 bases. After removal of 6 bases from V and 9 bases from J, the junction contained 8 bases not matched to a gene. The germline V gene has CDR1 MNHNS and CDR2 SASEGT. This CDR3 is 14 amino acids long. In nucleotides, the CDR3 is TGTGCCAGCAGATATAGGGGACAGGGGGCAAGCTACACCTTC. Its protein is CASRYRGQGASYTF.

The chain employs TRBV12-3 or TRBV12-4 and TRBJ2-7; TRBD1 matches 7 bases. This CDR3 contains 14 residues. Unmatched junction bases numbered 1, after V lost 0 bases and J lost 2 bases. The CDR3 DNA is TGTGCCAGCAGTTTAGCGAGGGGGCCCTACGAGCAGTACTTC. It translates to CASSLARGPYEQYF.

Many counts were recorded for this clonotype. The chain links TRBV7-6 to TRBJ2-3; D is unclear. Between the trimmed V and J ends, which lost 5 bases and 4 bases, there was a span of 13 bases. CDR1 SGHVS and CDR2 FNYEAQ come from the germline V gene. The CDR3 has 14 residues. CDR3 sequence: CASSPSPSADTQYF. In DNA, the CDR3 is TGTGCCAGCAGCCCTTCGCCCAGCGCAGATACGCAGTATTTT.

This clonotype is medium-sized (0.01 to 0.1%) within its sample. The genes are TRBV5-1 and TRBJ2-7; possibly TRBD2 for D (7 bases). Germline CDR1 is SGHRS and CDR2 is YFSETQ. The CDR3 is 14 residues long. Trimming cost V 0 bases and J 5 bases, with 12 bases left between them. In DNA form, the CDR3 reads TGCGCCAGCAGCTTGGCGGGGGGCTTCGACGAGCAGTACTTC. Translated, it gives CASSLAGGFDEQYF.

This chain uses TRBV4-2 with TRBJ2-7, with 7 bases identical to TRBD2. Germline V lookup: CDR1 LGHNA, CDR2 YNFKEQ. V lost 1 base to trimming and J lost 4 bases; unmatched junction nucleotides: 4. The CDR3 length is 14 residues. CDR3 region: CASSQGGGGYEQYF. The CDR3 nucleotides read TGTGCCAGCAGCCAAGGAGGCGGGGGTTACGAGCAGTACTTC.

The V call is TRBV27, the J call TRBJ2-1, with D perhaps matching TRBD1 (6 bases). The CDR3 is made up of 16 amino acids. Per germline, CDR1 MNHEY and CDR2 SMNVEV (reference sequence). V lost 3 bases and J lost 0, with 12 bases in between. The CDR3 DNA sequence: TGTGCCAGCAGTTTTTCTGGGGGCCGCTCCTACAATGAGCAGTTCTTC. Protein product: CASSFSGGRSYNEQFF.

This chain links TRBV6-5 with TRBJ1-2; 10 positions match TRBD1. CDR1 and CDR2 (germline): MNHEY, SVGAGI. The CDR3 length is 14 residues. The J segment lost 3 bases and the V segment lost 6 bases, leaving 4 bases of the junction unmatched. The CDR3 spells CASRGQGRDYGYTF. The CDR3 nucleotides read TGTGCCAGCAGGGGACAGGGGCGTGACTATGGCTACACCTTC.